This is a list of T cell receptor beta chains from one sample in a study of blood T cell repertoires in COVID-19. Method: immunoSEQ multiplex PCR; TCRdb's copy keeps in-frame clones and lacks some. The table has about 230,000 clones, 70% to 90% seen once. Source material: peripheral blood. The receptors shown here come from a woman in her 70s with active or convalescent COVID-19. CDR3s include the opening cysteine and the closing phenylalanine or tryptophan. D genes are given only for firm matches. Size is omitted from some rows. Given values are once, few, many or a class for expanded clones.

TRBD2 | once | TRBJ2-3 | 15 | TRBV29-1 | CSVGGGRALTDTQYF | TGCAGCGTTGGAGGCGGGAGGGCCTTGACAGATACGCAGTATTTT
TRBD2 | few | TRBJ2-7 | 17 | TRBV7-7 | CASSLACGLASTYEQYF | TGTGCCAGCAGCTTAGCTTGTGGACTAGCGTCAACCTACGAGCAGTACTTC
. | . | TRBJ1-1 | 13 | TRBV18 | CASSPAANTEAFF | TGTGCCAGCTCACCAGCGGCGAACACTGAAGCTTTCTTT
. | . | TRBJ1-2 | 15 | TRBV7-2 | CASSLSRDPNYGYTF | TGTGCCAGCAGCTTATCCAGGGATCCTAACTATGGCTACACCTTC
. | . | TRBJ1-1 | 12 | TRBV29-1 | CSVDRQGTEAFF | TGCAGCGTTGATAGGCAGGGCACTGAAGCTTTCTTT
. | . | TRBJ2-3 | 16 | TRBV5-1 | CASSAGGGPKTDTQYF | TGCGCCAGCAGCGCTGGGGGGGGGCCGAAAACAGATACGCAGTATTTT
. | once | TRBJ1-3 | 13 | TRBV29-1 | CSVQRTAGNTIYF | TGCAGCGTTCAGCGGACGGCGGGAAACACCATATATTTT
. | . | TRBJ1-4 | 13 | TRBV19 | CASSPTRVEKLFF | TGTGCCAGTAGCCCGACTAGGGTGGAAAAACTGTTTTTT
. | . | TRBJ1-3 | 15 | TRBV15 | CATSRDRRSGNTIYF | TGTGCCACCAGCAGAGACAGGCGCTCTGGAAACACCATATATTTT
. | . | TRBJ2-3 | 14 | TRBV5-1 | CASSLDRPSGTQYF | TGCGCCAGCAGCTTGGACCGCCCCTCAGGGACGCAGTATTTT
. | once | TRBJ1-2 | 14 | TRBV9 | CASSPRWGAGGYTF | TGTGCCAGCAGCCCAAGGTGGGGTGCAGGGGGCTACACCTTC
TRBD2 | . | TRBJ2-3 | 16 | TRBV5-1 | CASSFGTSGSTDTQYF | TGCGCCAGCAGCTTTGGGACTAGCGGGAGCACAGATACGCAGTATTTT
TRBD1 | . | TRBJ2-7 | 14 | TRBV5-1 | CASSSPGQPYEQYF | TGCGCCAGCAGCTCGCCGGGACAGCCCTACGAGCAGTACTTC
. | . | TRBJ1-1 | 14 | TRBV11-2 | CASTLGRLNTEAFF | TGTGCCAGCACCTTGGGCAGATTGAACACTGAAGCTTTCTTT
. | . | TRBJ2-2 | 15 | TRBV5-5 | CASSWRLPDTGELFF | TGTGCCAGCAGCTGGCGACTCCCCGACACCGGGGAGCTGTTTTTT
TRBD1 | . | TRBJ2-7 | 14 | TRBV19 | CASSMQDRDLEQYF | TGTGCCAGTAGTATGCAGGACAGGGATCTCGAGCAGTACTTC
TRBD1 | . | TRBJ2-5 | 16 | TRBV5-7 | CASSSGTGDRGETQYF | TGTGCCAGCAGCAGCGGGACAGGGGATAGGGGGGAGACCCAGTACTTC
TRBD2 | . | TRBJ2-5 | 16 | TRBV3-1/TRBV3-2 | CASSQDPAGGGKTQYF | TGTGCCAGCAGCCAAGATCCGGCGGGGGGCGGGAAGACCCAGTACTTC
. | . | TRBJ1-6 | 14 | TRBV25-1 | CASPPGVYNSPLHF | TGTGCCAGCCCCCCAGGGGTCTATAATTCACCCCTCCACTTT
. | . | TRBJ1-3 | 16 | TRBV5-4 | CASSLAGIHSGNTIYF | TGTGCCAGCAGCTTGGCAGGGATTCACTCTGGAAACACCATATATTTT
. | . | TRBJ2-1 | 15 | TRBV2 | CASSVQAGLYNEQFF | TGTGCCAGCAGTGTCCAGGCGGGTTTATACAATGAGCAGTTCTTC
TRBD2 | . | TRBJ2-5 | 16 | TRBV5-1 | CASSLAAGGYQETQYF | TGCGCCAGCAGCTTAGCGGCGGGGGGTTACCAAGAGACCCAGTACTTC
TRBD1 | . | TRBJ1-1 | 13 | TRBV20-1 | CSASLTGDTEAFF | TGCAGTGCTAGTTTAACAGGGGACACTGAAGCTTTCTTT
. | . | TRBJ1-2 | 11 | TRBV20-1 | CSALNYGGYTF | TGCAGTGCCCTGAATTACGGTGGCTACACCTTC
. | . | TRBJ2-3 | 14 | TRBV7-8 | CACRGGASTDTQYF | TGTGCCTGCCGAGGGGGGGCCAGCACAGATACGCAGTATTTT
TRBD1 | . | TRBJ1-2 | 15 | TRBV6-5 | CASTSGQGARDGYTF | TGTGCCAGCACCTCAGGCCAGGGGGCCAGGGATGGCTACACCTTC
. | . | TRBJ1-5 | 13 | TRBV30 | CAWSLDYNQPQHF | TGTGCCTGGAGTCTAGATTATAATCAGCCCCAGCATTTT
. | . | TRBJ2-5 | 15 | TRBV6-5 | CASSQGVWQGETQYF | TGTGCCAGCAGCCAAGGGGTCTGGCAAGGGGAGACCCAGTACTTC
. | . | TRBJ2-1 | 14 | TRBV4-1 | CASSQVGTGAPRFF | .
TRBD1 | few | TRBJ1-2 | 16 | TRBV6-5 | CASSYSRTGPNYGYTF | TGTGCCAGCAGTTACTCGCGGACAGGGCCTAACTATGGCTACACCTTC
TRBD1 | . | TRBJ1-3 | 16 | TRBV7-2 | CASSWQGQGSGNTIYF | TGTGCCAGCAGCTGGCAGGGACAGGGTTCTGGAAACACCATATATTTT
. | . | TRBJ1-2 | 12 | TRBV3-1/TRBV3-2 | CASSQSGHGYTF | TGTGCCAGCAGCCAATCAGGCCATGGCTACACCTTC
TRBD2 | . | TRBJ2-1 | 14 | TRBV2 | CASTPGLAGREQFF | TGTGCCAGCACTCCGGGACTAGCGGGACGGGAGCAGTTCTTC
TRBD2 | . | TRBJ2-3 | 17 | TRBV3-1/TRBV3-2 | CASSLPPIAGGGDTQYF | TGTGCCAGCAGCCTTCCCCCTATAGCGGGAGGCGGAGATACGCAGTATTTT
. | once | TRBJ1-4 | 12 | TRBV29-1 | CSAASTNEKLFF | TGCAGCGCTGCTAGTACTAATGAAAAACTGTTTTTT
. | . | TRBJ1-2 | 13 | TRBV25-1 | CASKISGNYGYTF | TGTGCCAGCAAGATTAGCGGGAACTATGGCTACACCTTC
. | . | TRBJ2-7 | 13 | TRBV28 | CASRRTGTYEQYF | TGTGCCAGCAGACGGACGGGGACCTACGAGCAGTACTTC
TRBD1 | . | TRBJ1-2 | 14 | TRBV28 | CASRPHGTGSGYTF | TGTGCCAGCAGACCCCACGGGACAGGGAGTGGCTACACCTTC
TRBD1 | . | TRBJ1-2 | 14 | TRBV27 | CASSSWTGTYGYTF | TGTGCCAGCAGTTCATGGACAGGGACCTATGGCTACACCTTC
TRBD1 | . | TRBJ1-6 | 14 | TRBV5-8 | CASNRGTGNSPLHF | TGTGCCAGCAATCGCGGGACAGGGAACTCACCCCTCCACTTT
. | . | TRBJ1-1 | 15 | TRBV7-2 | CASSLPRRGGTEAFF | TGTGCCAGCAGTCTACCTAGACGGGGAGGCACTGAAGCTTTCTTT
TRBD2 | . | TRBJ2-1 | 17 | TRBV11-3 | CASSLDSTLAGGNEQFF | TGTGCCAGCAGCTTAGATAGTACTTTAGCGGGAGGCAATGAGCAGTTCTTC
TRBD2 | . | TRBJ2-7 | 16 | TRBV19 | CASSTLGLAGGYEQYF | TGTGCCAGTAGTACACTTGGACTAGCGGGAGGCTACGAGCAGTACTTC
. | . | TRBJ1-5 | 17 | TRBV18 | CASSRSNTEFSNQPQHF | TGTGCCAGCTCACGCTCGAACACAGAATTTAGCAATCAGCCCCAGCATTTT
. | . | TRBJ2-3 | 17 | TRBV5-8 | CASSSPVDASATDTQYF | TGTGCCAGCAGCTCCCCCGTTGATGCCAGTGCCACAGATACGCAGTATTTT
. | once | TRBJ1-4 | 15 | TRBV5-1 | CASSPARGANEKLFF | TGCGCCAGCAGCCCGGCCCGGGGGGCTAATGAAAAACTGTTTTTT